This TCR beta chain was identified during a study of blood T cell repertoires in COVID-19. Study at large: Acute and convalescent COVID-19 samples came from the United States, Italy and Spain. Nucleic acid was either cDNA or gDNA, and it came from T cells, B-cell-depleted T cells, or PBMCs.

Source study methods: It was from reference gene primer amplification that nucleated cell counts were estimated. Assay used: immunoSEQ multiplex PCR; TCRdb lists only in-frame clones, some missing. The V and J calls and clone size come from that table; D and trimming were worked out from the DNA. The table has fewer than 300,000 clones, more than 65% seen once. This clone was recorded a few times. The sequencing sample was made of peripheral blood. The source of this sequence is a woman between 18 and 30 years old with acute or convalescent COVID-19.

Here the CDR3 reads CATSDAATGNIQYF. CDR3 DNA: TGTGCCACCAGTGATGCAGCCACGGGGAACATTCAGTACTTC. The V and J genes are TRBV24-1 and TRBJ2-4; tentative D call: TRBD2 (5 bases). Trimming took 3 bases from V and 7 from J, leaving 12 bases between them. CDR1 and CDR2 from the germline V gene are KGHDR and SFDVKD. This CDR3 region has 14 residues.